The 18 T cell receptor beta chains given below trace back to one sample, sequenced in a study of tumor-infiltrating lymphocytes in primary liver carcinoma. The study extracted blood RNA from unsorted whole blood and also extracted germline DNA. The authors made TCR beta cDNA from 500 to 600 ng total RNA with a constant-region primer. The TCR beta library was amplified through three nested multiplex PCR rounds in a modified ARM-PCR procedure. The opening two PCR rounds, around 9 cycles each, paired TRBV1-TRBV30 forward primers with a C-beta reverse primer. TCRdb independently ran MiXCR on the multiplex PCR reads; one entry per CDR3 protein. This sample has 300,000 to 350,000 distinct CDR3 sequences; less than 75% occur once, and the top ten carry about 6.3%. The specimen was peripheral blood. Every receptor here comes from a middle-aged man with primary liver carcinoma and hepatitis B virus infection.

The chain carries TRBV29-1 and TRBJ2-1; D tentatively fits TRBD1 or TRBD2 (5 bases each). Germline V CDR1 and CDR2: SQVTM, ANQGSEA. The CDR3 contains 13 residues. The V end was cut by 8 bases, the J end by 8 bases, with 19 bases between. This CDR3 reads CSIPGRYDHEQFF. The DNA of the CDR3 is TGCAGCATACCGGGACGCTATGACCATGAGCAGTTCTTC.

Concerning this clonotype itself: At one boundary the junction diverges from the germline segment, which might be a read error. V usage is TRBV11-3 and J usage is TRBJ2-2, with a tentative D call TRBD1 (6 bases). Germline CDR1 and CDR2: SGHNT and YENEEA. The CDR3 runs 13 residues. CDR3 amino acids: CASSLRGDGELLF. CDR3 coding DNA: TGTGCCAGCAGCCTCAGGGGAGACGGGGAGCTGTTATTC.

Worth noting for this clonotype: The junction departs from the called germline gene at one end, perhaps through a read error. CDR3 DNA: TGCGCCAGCAGGACCAGGACAGCCTACAAAGAGCAGTTCTTC. It is translated as CASRTRTAYKEQFF. The chain is built from TRBV5-1 and TRBJ2-1; D may be TRBD1 (6 bases). The CDR3 runs to 14 residues. Germline CDR1 reads SGHRS; CDR2 reads YFSETQ.

The CDR3 is CAIEGGGETQYF. The CDR3 bases are TGTGCCATCGAGGGGGGAGGCGAGACCCAGTACTTC. The V call is TRBV7-9, the J call TRBJ2-5; D is tentatively TRBD1 or TRBD2 (6 bases each). With 10 bases removed from V and 5 bases from J, the gap between germline ends came to 14 bases. The CDR3 contains 12 residues. The germline CDR1 and CDR2 sequences are SEHNR and FQNEAQ (reference sequence). Variable domain in full (rest from reference TRBV7-9 and TRBJ2-5): DTGVSQNPRHKITKRGQNVTFRCDPISEHNRLYWYRQTLGQGPEFLTYFQNEAQLEKSRLLSDRFSAERPKGSFSTLEIQRTEQGDSAMYLCAIEGGGETQYFGPGTRLLVL.

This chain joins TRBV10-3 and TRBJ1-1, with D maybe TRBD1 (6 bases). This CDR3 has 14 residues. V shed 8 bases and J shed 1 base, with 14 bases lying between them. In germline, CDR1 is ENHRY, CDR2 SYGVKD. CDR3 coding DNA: TGTGCCATCGGGACACAGGAACCGAACACTGAAGCTTTCTTT. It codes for CAIGTQEPNTEAFF.

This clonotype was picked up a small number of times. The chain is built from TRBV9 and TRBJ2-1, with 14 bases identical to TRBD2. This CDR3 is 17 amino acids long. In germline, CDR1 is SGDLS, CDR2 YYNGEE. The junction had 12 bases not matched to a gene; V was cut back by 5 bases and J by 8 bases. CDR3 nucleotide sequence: TGTGCCAGCAGTGTGGGACTAGCGGGAGATAAAGAGGATGAGCAGTTCTTC. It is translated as CASSVGLAGDKEDEQFF.

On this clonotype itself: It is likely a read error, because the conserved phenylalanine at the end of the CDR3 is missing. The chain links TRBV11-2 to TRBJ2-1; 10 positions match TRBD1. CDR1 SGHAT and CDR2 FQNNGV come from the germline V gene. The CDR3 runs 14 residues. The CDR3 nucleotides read TGTGCCATCAGCAAAGGACAGGGGGGTGATGAGCAGTTCTAT. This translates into CAISKGQGGDEQFY.

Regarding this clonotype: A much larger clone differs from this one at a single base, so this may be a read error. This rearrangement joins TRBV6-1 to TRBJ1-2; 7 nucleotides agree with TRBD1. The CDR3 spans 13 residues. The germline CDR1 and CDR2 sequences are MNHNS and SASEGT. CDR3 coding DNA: TGTGCCGGCAGACCGACAGGGTCCTATGGCTACACCTTC. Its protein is CAGRPTGSYGYTF.

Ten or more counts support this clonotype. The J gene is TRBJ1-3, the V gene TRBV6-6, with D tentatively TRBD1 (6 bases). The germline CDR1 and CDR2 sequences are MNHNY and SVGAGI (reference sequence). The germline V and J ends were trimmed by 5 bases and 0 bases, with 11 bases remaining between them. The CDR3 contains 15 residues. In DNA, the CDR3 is TGTGCCAGCAGTCACATAGGGGGCTCTGGAAACACCATATATTTT. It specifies CASSHIGGSGNTIYF.

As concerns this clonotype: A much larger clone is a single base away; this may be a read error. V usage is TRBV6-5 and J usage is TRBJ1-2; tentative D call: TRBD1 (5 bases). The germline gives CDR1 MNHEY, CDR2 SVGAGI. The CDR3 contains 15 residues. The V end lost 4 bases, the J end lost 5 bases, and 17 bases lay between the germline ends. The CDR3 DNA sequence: TGTGCCAGCAGTTTGACCTCCGTGACAGTTTATGGCTACACCTTC. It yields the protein CASSLTSVTVYGYTF.

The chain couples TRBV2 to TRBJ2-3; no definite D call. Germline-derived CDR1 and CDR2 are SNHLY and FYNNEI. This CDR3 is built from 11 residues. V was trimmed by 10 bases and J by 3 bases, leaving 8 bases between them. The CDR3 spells CANTRTDTQYF. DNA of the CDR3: TGTGCCAACACAAGGACAGATACGCAGTATTTT.

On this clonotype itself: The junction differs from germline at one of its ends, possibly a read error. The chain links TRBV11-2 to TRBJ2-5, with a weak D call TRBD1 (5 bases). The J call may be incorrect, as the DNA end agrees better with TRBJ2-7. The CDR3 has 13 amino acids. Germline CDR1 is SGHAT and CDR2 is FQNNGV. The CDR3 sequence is CACSMATVYEQYF. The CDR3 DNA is TGTGCCTGCAGCATGGCGACAGTCTACGAGCAGTACTTC.

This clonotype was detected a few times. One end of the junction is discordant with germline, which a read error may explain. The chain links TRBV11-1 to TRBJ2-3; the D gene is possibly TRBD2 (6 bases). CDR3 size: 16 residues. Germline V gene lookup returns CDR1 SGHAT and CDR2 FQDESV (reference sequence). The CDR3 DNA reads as TGTGCCAGTAGCTACCGGGACTGGACCCCCACAGATACACAGTATTTT. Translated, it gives CASSYRDWTPTDTQYF.

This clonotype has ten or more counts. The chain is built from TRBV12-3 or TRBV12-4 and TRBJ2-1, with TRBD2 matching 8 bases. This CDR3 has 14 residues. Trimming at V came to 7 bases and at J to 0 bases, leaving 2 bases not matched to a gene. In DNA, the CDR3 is TGTGCCAGCACCCTAGCGGGCTCCTACAATGAGCAGTTCTTC. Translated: CASTLAGSYNEQFF.

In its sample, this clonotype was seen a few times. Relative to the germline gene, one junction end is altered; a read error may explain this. CDR3 sequence reads: CASSRLAGGYEQHF. DNA for the CDR3: TGTGCCAGTTCGAGACTAGCGGGAGGGTATGAGCAGCACTTC. This chain links TRBV11-2 with TRBJ2-7, with 14 bases matching TRBD2. Germline CDR1 is SGHAT and CDR2 is FQNNGV. The CDR3 contains 14 residues.

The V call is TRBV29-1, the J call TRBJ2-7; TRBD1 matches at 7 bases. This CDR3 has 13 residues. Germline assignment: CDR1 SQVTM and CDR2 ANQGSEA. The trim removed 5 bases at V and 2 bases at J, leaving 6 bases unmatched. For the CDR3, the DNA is TGCAGCGTTTCGTGGACAGGACCCTACGAGCAGTACTTC. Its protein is CSVSWTGPYEQYF.

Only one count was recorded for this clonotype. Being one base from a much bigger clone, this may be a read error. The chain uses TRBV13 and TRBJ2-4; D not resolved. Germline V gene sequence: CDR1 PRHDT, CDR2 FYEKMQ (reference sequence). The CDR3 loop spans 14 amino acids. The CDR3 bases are TGTGCCAGGAGCTTAGGCGTAGCCAAAAACATTCAGTACTTC. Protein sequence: CARSLGVAKNIQYF.

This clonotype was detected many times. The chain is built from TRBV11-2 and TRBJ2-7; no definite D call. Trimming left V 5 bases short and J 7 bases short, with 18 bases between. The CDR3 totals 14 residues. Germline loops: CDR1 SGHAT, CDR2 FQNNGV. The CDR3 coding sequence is TGTGCCAGCAGCCCCGCCCTAGATGATAGGGAGCAGTACTTC. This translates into CASSPALDDREQYF.